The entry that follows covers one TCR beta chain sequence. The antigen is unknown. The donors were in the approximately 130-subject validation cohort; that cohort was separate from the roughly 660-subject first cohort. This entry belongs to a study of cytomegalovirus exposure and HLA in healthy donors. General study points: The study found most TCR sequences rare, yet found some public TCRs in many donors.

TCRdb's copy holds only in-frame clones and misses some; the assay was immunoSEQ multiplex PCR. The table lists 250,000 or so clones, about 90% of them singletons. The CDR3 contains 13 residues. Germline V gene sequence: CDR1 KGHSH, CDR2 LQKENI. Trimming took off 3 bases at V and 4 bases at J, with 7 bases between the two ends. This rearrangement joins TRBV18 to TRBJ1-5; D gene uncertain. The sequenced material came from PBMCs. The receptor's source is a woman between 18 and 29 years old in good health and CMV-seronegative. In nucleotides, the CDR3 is TGTGCCAGCTCACCCGGAGAGAATCAGCCCCAGCATTTT. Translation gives CASSPGENQPQHF.